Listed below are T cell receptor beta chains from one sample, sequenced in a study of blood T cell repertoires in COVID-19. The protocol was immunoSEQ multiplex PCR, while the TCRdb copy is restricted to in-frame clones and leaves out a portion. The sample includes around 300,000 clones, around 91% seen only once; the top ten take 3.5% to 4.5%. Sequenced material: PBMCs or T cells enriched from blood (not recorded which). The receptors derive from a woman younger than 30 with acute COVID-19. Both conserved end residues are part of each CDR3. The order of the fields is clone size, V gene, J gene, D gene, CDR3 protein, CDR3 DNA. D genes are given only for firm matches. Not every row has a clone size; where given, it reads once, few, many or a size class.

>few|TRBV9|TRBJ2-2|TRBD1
CASSGTGKAGELFF
TGTGCCAGCAGCGGGACAGGGAAGGCCGGGGAGCTGTTTTTT
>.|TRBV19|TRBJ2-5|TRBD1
CASSVTGGWETQYF
TGTGCCAGTAGTGTTACAGGGGGCTGGGAGACCCAGTACTTC
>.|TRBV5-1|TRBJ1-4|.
CASSPGHGNEKLFF
TGCGCCAGTTCCCCGGGACATGGAAATGAAAAACTGTTTTTT
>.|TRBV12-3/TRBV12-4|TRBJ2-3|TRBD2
CATGLAADTQYF
TGTGCCACAGGACTAGCAGCAGATACGCAGTATTTT
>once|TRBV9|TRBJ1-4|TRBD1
CASSATGDSSEKLFF
TGTGCCAGCAGCGCCACAGGGGATTCGAGTGAAAAACTGTTTTTT
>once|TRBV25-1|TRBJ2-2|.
CASSPLRGARGELFF
TGTGCCAGCAGTCCTCTTCGGGGGGCTAGGGGGGAGCTGTTTTTT
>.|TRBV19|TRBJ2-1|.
CASKIASATYNEQFF
TGTGCCAGTAAAATAGCGTCAGCGACCTACAATGAGCAGTTCTTC
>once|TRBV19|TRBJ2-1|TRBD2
CASSIKGLGQNEQFF
TGTGCCAGTAGTATAAAGGGACTAGGGCAGAATGAGCAGTTCTTC
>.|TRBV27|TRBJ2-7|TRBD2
CASSSPWTSGGYEQYF
TGTGCCAGCAGTTCCCCCTGGACTAGCGGGGGGTACGAGCAGTACTTC
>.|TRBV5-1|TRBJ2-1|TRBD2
CASSLGLAGPVNEQFF
TGCGCCAGCAGCTTGGGACTAGCGGGACCAGTCAATGAGCAGTTCTTC
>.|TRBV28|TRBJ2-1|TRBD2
CASSTGGPMRNEQFF
TGTGCCAGCAGCACGGGAGGCCCCATGAGGAATGAGCAGTTCTTC
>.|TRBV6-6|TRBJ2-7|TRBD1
CASSSRDRGYEQYF
TGTGCCAGCAGTTCCCGGGACAGGGGCTACGAGCAGTACTTC
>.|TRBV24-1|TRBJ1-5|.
CATNEVGHSSNQPQHF
TGTGCCACCAACGAGGTAGGACACAGTAGCAATCAGCCCCAGCATTTT
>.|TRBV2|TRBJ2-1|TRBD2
CASREPSGYSYNEQFF
TGTGCCAGCAGAGAACCTAGCGGTTACTCCTACAATGAGCAGTTCTTC
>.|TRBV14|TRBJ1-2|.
CASSQDLRQGGNYGYTF
TGTGCCAGCAGCCAAGATTTGCGGCAGGGTGGTAACTATGGCTACACCTTC
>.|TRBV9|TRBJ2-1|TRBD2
CASSVGTRSTQDEQFF
TGTGCCAGCAGCGTAGGGACTAGGTCGACGCAGGATGAGCAGTTCTTC
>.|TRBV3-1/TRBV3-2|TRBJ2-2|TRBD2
CASSLRTSGRASGELFF
TGTGCCAGCAGCCTCCGGACTAGCGGGAGGGCCTCGGGGGAGCTGTTTTTT
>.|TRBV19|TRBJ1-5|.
CASSMGYQPQHF
TGTGCCAGTAGTATGGGCTATCAGCCCCAGCATTTT
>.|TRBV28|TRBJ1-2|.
CASSSYSSGVYGYTF
TGTGCCAGCAGTTCGTACAGCTCAGGGGTGTATGGCTACACCTTC
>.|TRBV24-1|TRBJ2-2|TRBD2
CATSDLGWREGHGELFF
TGTGCCACCAGTGATCTTGGTTGGCGGGAGGGCCACGGGGAGCTGTTTTTT
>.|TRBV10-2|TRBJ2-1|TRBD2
CASTSGRANEQFF
TGCGCCAGCACTAGCGGGAGGGCCAATGAGCAGTTCTTC
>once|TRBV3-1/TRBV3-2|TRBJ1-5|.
CASSQDRGQPQHF
TGTGCCAGCAGCCAAGATCGGGGACAGCCCCAGCATTTT
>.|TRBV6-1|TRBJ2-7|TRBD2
CASSDGEGSYEQYF
TGTGCCAGCAGTGATGGGGAGGGATCCTACGAGCAGTACTTC
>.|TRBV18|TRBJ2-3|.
CASSRPGDTQYF
TGTGCCAGCTCACGCCCGGGGGATACGCAGTATTTT
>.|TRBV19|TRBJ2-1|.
CASSRGSSYNEQFF
TGTGCCAGTAGCAGGGGAAGCTCCTACAATGAGCAGTTCTTC
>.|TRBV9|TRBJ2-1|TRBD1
CASSEGTEGHNEQFF
TGTGCCAGCAGCGAAGGGACAGAAGGGCACAATGAGCAGTTCTTC
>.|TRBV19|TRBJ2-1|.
CASRPLIRGTTYNEQFF
TGTGCCAGTAGGCCCCTTATACGGGGTACGACCTACAATGAGCAGTTCTTC
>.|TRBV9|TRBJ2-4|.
CASSVASGLNIQYF
TGTGCCAGCAGCGTAGCGAGCGGGCTAAACATTCAGTACTTC
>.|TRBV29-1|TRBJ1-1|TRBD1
CSVQDVDRGQNVGAFF
TGCAGCGTCCAAGATGTAGACAGGGGGCAAAACGTTGGAGCTTTCTTT
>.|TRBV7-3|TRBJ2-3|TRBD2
CASSLLAGDRDTQYF
TGTGCCAGCAGCTTACTAGCGGGAGATCGAGATACGCAGTATTTT
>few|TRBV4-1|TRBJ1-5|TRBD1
CASSRENRGDQPQHF
TGCGCCAGCAGCCGAGAGAACAGGGGAGATCAGCCCCAGCATTTT
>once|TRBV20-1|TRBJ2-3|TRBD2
CSASGTSSTQYF
TGCAGTGCTAGTGGGACTAGCAGTACGCAGTATTTT
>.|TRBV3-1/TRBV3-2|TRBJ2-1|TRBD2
CASSQDLGLAGNEQFF
TGTGCCAGCAGCCAAGATTTAGGATTAGCGGGCAATGAGCAGTTCTTC
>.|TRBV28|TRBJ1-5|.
CASSPRGTLEGNQPQHF
TGTGCCAGCAGTCCCCGGGGGACCTTAGAGGGCAATCAGCCCCAGCATTTT
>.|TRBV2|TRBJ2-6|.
CASKEFGANVLTF
TGTGCCAGCAAGGAGTTTGGGGCCAACGTCCTGACTTTC
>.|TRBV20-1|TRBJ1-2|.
CSASRVPYGYTF
TGCAGTGCTAGTCGGGTCCCCTATGGCTACACCTTC
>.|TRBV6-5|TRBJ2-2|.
CASSYSRDINTGELFF
TGTGCCAGCAGTTACTCACGGGACATCAACACCGGGGAGCTGTTTTTT
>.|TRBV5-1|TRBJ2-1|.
CASSLKAYDNEQFF
TGCGCCAGCAGCTTGAAAGCATACGACAATGAGCAGTTCTTC
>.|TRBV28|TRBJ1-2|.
CASSLDVLRRYGYTF
TGTGCCAGCAGCCTGGACGTCCTGAGGAGGTATGGCTACACCTTC
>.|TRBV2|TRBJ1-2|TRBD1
CASSGTQGADYGYTF
TGTGCCAGCAGTGGCACGCAGGGGGCGGACTATGGCTACACCTTC
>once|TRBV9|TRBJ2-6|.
CASSVGGLSGANVLTF
TGTGCCAGCAGCGTAGGCGGACTCTCTGGGGCCAACGTCCTGACTTTC
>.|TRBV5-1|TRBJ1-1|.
CASSSSETEAFF
TGCGCCAGCAGCTCGAGTGAAACTGAAGCTTTCTTT
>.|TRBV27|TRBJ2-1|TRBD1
CASGTASYNEQFF
TGTGCCAGCGGGACAGCTTCCTACAATGAGCAGTTCTTC
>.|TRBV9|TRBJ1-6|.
CASSVEDVELYNSPLHF
TGTGCCAGCAGCGTAGAAGATGTAGAACTCTATAATTCACCCCTCCACTTT
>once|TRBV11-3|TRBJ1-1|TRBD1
CASVRDRETEAFF
TGTGCCAGCGTACGGGACAGGGAGACTGAAGCTTTCTTT
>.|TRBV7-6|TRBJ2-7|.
CASSPGPTSNYEQYF
TGTGCCAGCAGCCCCGGCCCAACTAGCAACTACGAGCAGTACTTC
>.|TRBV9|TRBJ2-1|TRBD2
CASSGEGLAGERSYNEQFF
TGTGCCAGCAGCGGTGAGGGACTAGCGGGAGAGAGGTCCTACAATGAGCAGTTCTTC
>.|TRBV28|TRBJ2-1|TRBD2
CASSSGTSGRSEQFF
TGTGCCAGCAGTTCCGGGACTAGCGGGAGGAGTGAGCAGTTCTTC
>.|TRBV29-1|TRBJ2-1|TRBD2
CSAGSRLAGNNEQFF
TGCAGCGCCGGATCTCGTCTAGCGGGGAACAATGAGCAGTTCTTC
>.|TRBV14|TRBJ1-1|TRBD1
CASSQDKKYGTGATEAFF
TGTGCCAGCAGCCAGGACAAGAAATATGGGACAGGGGCTACTGAAGCTTTCTTT
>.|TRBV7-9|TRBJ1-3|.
CASSHSGNTIYF
TGTGCCAGCAGCCACAGTGGAAACACCATATATTTT
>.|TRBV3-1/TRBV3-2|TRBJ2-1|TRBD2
CASSPKTSGKRNEQFF
TGTGCCAGCAGCCCCAAGACTAGCGGGAAACGGAATGAGCAGTTCTTC
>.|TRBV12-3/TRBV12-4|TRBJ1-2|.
CASSFQRDYGYTF
TGTGCCAGCAGTTTTCAGAGGGACTATGGCTACACCTTC
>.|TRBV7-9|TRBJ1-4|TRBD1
CASSRLRDSLYEKLFF
TGTGCCAGCAGCCGGCTGAGGGACAGTCTGTATGAAAAACTGTTTTTT
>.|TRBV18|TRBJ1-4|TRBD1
CASSSQGAREKLFF
TGTGCCAGCTCATCACAGGGGGCGCGAGAAAAACTGTTTTTT
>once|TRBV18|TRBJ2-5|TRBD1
CASSPGQQETQYF
TGTGCCAGCTCACCGGGACAGCAAGAGACCCAGTACTTC
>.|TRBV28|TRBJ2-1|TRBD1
CAALLTGTGMHNEQFF
TGTGCCGCGCTTCTCACCGGGACAGGGATGCACAATGAGCAGTTCTTC
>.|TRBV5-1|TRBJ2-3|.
CASSLAFTDTQYF
TGCGCCAGCAGCTTGGCTTTCACAGATACGCAGTATTTT
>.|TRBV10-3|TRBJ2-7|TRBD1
CAISPRDSSYEQYF
TGTGCCATCAGCCCCCGGGACAGTTCCTACGAGCAGTACTTC